What follows describes a single T cell receptor (beta chain). Its antigen is not yet known. Nothing much larger sits one base from this clone, and base qualities are not available. Whole blood was collected in K2EDTA tubes by collaborating institutions according to the institutions' own protocols. For TCRbeta analysis, collaborators shipped samples in one of three forms: frozen whole blood, isolated PBMCs, or DNA extracted from either of those sample types. This record comes from a study of blood T cell repertoires in COVID-19 (dated by TCRdb to about 2020). Background for the entire study: Collaborator samples came from the United States, Italy and Spain and covered acute and convalescent phases of COVID-19. Samples came from the ongoing ImmuneRACE study (first 160 participants) plus 1,254 subjects from 6 global collaborators. Where available, HLA class I and class II types were obtained from metadata supplied by the sample provider rather than from assay-based typing. The dataset comprised deeply sampled blood TCRbeta repertoires from subjects exposed to, actively infected with, or recovered from COVID-19. The repertoires were released in a freely available public database intended as a resource for research on the immune response to SARS-CoV-2. The prospective study material was composed of cDNA or gDNA derived from T cells, B-cell-depleted T cells, or PBMCs. Sample metadata almost always included a de-identified subject ID, COVID-19 status, age in years and sex. On the study overall, not on this receptor specifically: Clinical and demographic metadata were provided uncurated, with the amount varying by source and participant.

Including cysteine and phenylalanine, the CDR3 has 16 amino acids. Solely the CDR3 DNA is kept, with 48 bases framed from the first base. V lost 4 bases and J lost 5 bases, and the count of bases not matched to a germline gene is 12. CDR1 and CDR2 are read off the germline V gene as MGHDK and SYGVNS. The immunoSEQ Assay, a bias-controlled multiplex PCR, was used to amplify TCRbeta CDR3 regions from genomic DNA. The authors' analysis ran thus. Within the assay, amplification of reference gene primers was used to estimate how many nucleated cells each sample contained. To quantify the absolute abundance of each unique TCRbeta CDR3 rearrangement, sequence reads were collapsed and filtered. For each sample, productive Simpson clonality was calculated by taking the square root of Simpson's diversity index across productive rearrangements. The table comes from immuneACCESS by way of TCRdb, which keeps in-frame sequences with V and J called. Part of the clones is missing from these tables; in studies checked, under half for an unresolved V gene and the rest for unknown reasons. V and J calls and clone size come straight from that table; D and trimming were deduced from the DNA. The sample yields about 98,000 clones; more than 75% were counted once. The top ten clonotypes cover around 18% of the sample.

The sequenced sample consisted of peripheral blood. This receptor was obtained from a man older than 75 with acute or convalescent COVID-19. The V and J segments used are TRBV25-1 and TRBJ1-1, with TRBD1 identical over 8 junction bases. The DNA reads as follows: TGTGCCAGCAGTGTAGCGCAGGGGGCGATAAGTACTGAAGCTTTCTTT. Translated, this is CASSVAQGAISTEAFF.